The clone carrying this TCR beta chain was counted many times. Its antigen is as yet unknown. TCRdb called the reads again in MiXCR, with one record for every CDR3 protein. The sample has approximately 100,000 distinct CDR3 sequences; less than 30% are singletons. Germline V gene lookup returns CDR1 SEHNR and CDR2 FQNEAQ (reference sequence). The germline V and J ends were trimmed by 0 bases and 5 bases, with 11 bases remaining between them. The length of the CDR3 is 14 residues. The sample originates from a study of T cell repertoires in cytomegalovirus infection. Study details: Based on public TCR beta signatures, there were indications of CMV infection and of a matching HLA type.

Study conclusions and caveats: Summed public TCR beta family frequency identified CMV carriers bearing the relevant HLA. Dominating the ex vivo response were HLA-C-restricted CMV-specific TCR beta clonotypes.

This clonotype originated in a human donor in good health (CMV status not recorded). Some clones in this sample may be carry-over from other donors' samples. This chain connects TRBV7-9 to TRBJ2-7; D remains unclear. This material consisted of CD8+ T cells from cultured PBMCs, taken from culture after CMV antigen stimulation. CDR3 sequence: CASSLAGKTHEQYF. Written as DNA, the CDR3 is TGTGCCAGCAGCTTAGCCGGCAAGACCCACGAGCAGTACTTC.